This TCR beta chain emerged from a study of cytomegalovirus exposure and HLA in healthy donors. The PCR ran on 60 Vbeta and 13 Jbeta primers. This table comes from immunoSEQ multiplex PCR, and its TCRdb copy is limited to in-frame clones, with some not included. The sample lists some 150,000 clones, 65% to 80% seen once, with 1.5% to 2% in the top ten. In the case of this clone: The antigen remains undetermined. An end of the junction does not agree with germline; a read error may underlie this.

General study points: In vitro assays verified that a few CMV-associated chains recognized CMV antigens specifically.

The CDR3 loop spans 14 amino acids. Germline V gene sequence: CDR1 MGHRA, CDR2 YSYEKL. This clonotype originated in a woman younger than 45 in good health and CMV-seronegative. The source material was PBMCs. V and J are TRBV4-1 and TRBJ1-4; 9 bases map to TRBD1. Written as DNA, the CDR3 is TGTGCCAGCAGCCAGGGACAGGGTAATGAAAAACTGTTTTTT. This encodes CASSQGQGNEKLFF.